This T cell receptor beta chain is drawn from a study of glioma-infiltrating T cells. Points from the study as a whole: Very few CDR3 sequences were shared between tissue and blood.

As to this clonotype: Its matching antigen is unknown. The library was designed around alpha chains, so this beta chain is a stray read whose abundance carries little weight.

Using RNA template, CDR3s of TCR alpha and beta were amplified with iRepertoire arm-PCR. Using its own MiXCR run on the multiplex PCR reads, TCRdb lists one record per CDR3 protein. This table holds a few thousand distinct CDR3 sequences, around 85% found once. V lost 3 bases and J lost 6; bases outside the gene matches: 8. Germline V gives CDR1 MNHEY, CDR2 SMNVEV (reference sequence). CDR3 length: 15 residues. The sequencing input was glioma tissue, nonneoplastic brain tissue, or PBMCs (not recorded which). The V and J genes are TRBV27 and TRBJ2-1; TRBD1 matches at 7 bases. The sequence was obtained from a human donor with low-grade glioma or glioblastoma, undergoing nonglioma brain surgery, or in good health (not recorded which). CDR3: CASSFDRAGGNEQFF. The CDR3 DNA reads TGTGCCAGCAGTTTTGACAGGGCTGGTGGCAATGAGCAGTTCTTC.